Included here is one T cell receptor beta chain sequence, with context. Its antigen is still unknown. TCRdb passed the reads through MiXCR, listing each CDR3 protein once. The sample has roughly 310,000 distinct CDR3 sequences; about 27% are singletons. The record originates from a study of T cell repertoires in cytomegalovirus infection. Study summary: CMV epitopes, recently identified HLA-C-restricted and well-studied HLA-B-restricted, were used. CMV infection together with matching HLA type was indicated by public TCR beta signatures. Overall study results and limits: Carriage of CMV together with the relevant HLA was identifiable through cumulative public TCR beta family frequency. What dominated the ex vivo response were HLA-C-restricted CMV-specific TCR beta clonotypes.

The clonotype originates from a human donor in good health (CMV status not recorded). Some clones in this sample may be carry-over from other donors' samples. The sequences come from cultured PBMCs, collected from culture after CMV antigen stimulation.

DNA for the CDR3: TGTGCCATCAGTGATCCGCAGGGGACCTACGAGCAGTACTTC. Residues: CAISDPQGTYEQYF. The V call is TRBV10-3, the J call TRBJ2-7; D perhaps matches TRBD1 (6 bases). The ends were cut back, 3 bases at V and 2 bases at J, with 11 bases in the middle. The CDR3 totals 14 residues. Germline lookup yields CDR1 ENHRY and CDR2 SYGVKD.